The 18 T cell receptor beta chains below were found in one sample sequenced in a study of cytomegalovirus exposure and HLA in healthy donors. PCR primers comprised 60 Vbeta and 13 Jbeta primers. TCRdb keeps only in-frame clones here, not all; method: immunoSEQ multiplex PCR. The sample includes 140,000 or so clones, approximately 74% of them seen just once. The sample comprised PBMCs. Every receptor here comes from a young man in good health and CMV-seropositive.

This chain joins TRBV20-1 and TRBJ1-1; a weak D match, TRBD1 (6 bases). V lost 6 bases, J lost 6 bases, and 11 bases lay in between. The CDR3 loop spans 11 amino acids. Germline assignment: CDR1 DFQATT and CDR2 SNEGSKA (reference sequence). The CDR3 nucleotides read TGCAGTGCCGGGGACACTCCTGAAGCTTTCTTT. Translation: CSAGDTPEAFF.

The CDR3: CASGFGASGSWVDTQYF. CDR3 DNA sequence: TGCGCCAGCGGATTTGGAGCTAGCGGGAGCTGGGTAGATACGCAGTATTTT. This chain joins TRBV4-1 and TRBJ2-3; TRBD2 matches 10 bases. Germline CDR1 reads MGHRA; CDR2 reads YSYEKL. J was trimmed by 5 bases and V by 8 bases; bases with no gene match: 16. The CDR3 loop spans 17 amino acids.

A few counts support this clone. The chain recombines TRBV7-2 with TRBJ2-3; 7 nucleotides agree with TRBD1. The J segment lost 3 bases and the V segment lost 3 bases, leaving 6 bases of the junction unmatched. CDR3 length equals 15 residues. The germline CDR1 and CDR2 sequences are SGHTA and FQGNSA. CDR3 in DNA: TGTGCCAGCAGCTTCAAGGGACAGCGGACAGATACGCAGTATTTT. Translating gives CASSFKGQRTDTQYF.

This sequence joins TRBV5-1 and TRBJ2-7; D gene unclear. From germline, CDR1 is SGHRS and CDR2 YFSETQ. The CDR3 has 11 amino acids. The V and J ends lost 2 bases and 2 bases respectively, with 2 bases between them. CDR3 region: CASSFAYEQYF. As DNA, the CDR3 is TGCGCCAGCAGCTTCGCCTACGAGCAGTACTTC.

CDR3 region: CASSSRTGGSYEQYF. For the CDR3, the DNA is TGTGCCAGTAGTTCCAGGACAGGGGGCTCCTACGAGCAGTACTTC. J is TRBJ2-7 and V is TRBV19, with 10 bases lining up with TRBD1. CDR3 length: 15 residues. Germline V gene data show CDR1 as LNHDA and CDR2 as SQIVND (reference sequence). V was clipped by 5 bases and J by 0 bases; unmatched bases: 4.

J is TRBJ2-3 and V is TRBV27, with 7 bases matching TRBD2. CDR3 length: 14 amino acids. Germline V CDR1 and CDR2: MNHEY, SMNVEV (reference sequence). Losses at the gene ends were 2 bases for V and 7 bases for J; bases not matched to a gene: 6. The CDR3, as DNA: TGTGCCAGCAGTTTAAAGCGGGGAACCCATACGCAGTATTTT. Translation gives CASSLKRGTHTQYF.

The chain carries TRBV30 and TRBJ2-5; D may be TRBD2 (5 bases). V lost 2 bases and J lost 4, with 14 bases in between. The CDR3 covers 14 residues. Germline CDR1 is GTSNPN and CDR2 is SVGIG (reference sequence). Here the CDR3 reads CAWSLSGPGETQYF. In DNA, the CDR3 is TGTGCCTGGAGTTTAAGCGGCCCGGGAGAGACCCAGTACTTC.

The V and J genes are TRBV19 and TRBJ2-3; 7 nucleotides match TRBD2. This CDR3 has 15 residues. Germline CDR1 reads LNHDA; CDR2 reads SQIVND (reference sequence). Trimming took 4 bases from V and 2 from J; bases not matched to a gene: 6. CDR3 nucleotide sequence: TGTGCCAGTAGTAAGGGGAGGGTTTCCACAGATACGCAGTATTTT. Translating gives CASSKGRVSTDTQYF.

The chain carries TRBV5-4 and TRBJ2-7, with D possibly TRBD1 on 5 matching bases. This CDR3 is 16 amino acids long. Germline V gene sequence: CDR1 SGHNT, CDR2 YYREEE (reference sequence). The V and J ends lost 4 bases and 1 base respectively, with 18 bases between them. CDR3: CASSLAGGAGSYEQYF. The CDR3 DNA follows: TGTGCCAGCAGCCTCGCAGGTGGGGCCGGATCCTACGAGCAGTACTTC.

This clone turned up a few times. CDR3 DNA: TGTGCCAGCAGCGTAGCCTGGTCCGGGACAGGGGTTGGAAACACCATATATTTT. Its translation is CASSVAWSGTGVGNTIYF. The chain combines TRBV9 with TRBJ1-3, with TRBD1 matching 10 bases. This CDR3 region has 18 residues. The V and J ends lost 0 bases and 3 bases, in that order; junction bases with no gene match: 9. The germline V gene has CDR1 SGDLS and CDR2 YYNGEE.

This clone was picked up a small number of times. The V and J genes are TRBV7-2 and TRBJ2-7; the match to TRBD2 covers 9 bases. The CDR3 extends over 17 amino acids. Germline CDR1 SGHTA, CDR2 FQGNSA. Trimming took 2 bases from V and 0 from J; bases not matched to a gene: 8. The CDR3 region is CASSLPLAGRSSYEQYF. Written as DNA, the CDR3 is TGTGCCAGCAGCTTACCTCTAGCGGGACGGAGCTCCTACGAGCAGTACTTC.

The V call is TRBV6-4, the J call TRBJ1-6; D possibly corresponds to TRBD1 (6 bases). With 6 bases removed from V and 8 bases from J, the gap between germline ends came to 17 bases. CDR3 size: 15 residues. Germline values: CDR1 MRHNA, CDR2 SNTAGT. CDR3 sequence: CASRARGTSDSPLHF. In nucleotides, the CDR3 is TGTGCCAGCAGAGCCAGGGGTACGTCGGATTCACCCCTCCACTTT.

Concerning this clone: Other DNA sequences in the same sample also yield this CDR3. The rearrangement links TRBV18 to TRBJ2-5, with a weak D call TRBD1 (6 bases). The CDR3 sequence is 14 residues long. The germline CDR1 and CDR2 sequences are KGHSH and LQKENI. V was shortened by 8 bases and J by 5 bases, with 18 bases between the two germline ends. The CDR3 DNA reads TGTGCCAGCCAGACAGGCAAGCGTCAGGAGACCCAGTACTTC. Its protein product is CASQTGKRQETQYF.

This chain uses TRBV19 with TRBJ2-2; 8 bases line up with TRBD1. Trimming took 3 bases from V and 3 from J; bases not matched to a gene: 6. The CDR3 spans 16 residues. Germline V gene sequence: CDR1 LNHDA, CDR2 SQIVND (reference sequence). CDR3 in amino acids: CASSIRTGSDTGELFF. DNA of the CDR3: TGTGCCAGTAGTATCCGGACAGGGTCCGACACCGGGGAGCTGTTTTTT.

The V and J genes are TRBV28 and TRBJ1-2, with a possible D match to TRBD1 (6 bases). This CDR3 has 15 residues. Germline V gene sequence: CDR1 MDHEN, CDR2 SYDVKM. V lost 5 bases, J lost 2 bases, and 15 bases lay in between. CDR3 DNA: TGTGCCAGCAGTATGACCGGGACATTAAACTATGGCTACACCTTC. As protein: CASSMTGTLNYGYTF.

V usage is TRBV19 and J usage is TRBJ2-4; tentative D call: TRBD1 (5 bases). This CDR3 region has 17 residues. V gave up 2 bases and J gave up 0 bases, with 14 bases separating them. Germline V gives CDR1 LNHDA, CDR2 SQIVND (reference sequence). The DNA of the CDR3 is TGTGCCAGTAGTATAAGGGGCATCCTCGTAGCCAAAAACATTCAGTACTTC. Its protein product is CASSIRGILVAKNIQYF.

The chain combines TRBV4-3 with TRBJ2-5; 7 bases match TRBD1. V was clipped by 1 base and J by 5 bases; unmatched bases: 13. The CDR3 has 17 residues. Looked up from germline, CDR1 is LGHNA and CDR2 is YSLEER. CDR3 nucleotide sequence: TGCGCCAGCAGCCAAGGATTAAAGGGGGCGGCAGAGGAGACCCAGTACTTC. Translated, it gives CASSQGLKGAAEETQYF.

This clone was counted only a few times. The sample holds other DNA sequences that translate to the same CDR3. The chain couples TRBV28 to TRBJ1-5; D is uncertain. The CDR3 loop spans 14 amino acids. Trimming took off 2 bases at V and 1 base at J, with 6 bases between the two ends. CDR1 and CDR2 (germline): MDHEN, SYDVKM. Here the CDR3 DNA reads TGTGCCAGCAGTTTAGGGCAGAGCAATCAGCCCCAGCATTTT. It specifies CASSLGQSNQPQHF. The whole variable domain, remainder taken from reference TRBV28 and TRBJ1-5, is DVKVTQSSRYLVKRTGEKVFLECVQDMDHENMFWYRQDPGLGLRLIYFSYDVKMKEKGDIPEGYSVSREKKERFSLILESASTNQTSMYLCASSLGQSNQPQHFGDGTRLSIL.